The text below deals with one TCR beta chain. Trimming took 0 bases from V and 3 from J, leaving 13 bases between them. Germline V lookup: CDR1 SGHTS, CDR2 YDEGEE. This CDR3 is built from 15 residues. These data come from a study of T cells in Graves' hyperthyroidism and ophthalmopathy. TCR beta CDR3 region amplification was performed from RNA transcripts. Using the HTBI primer set, a first-round RT-PCR was run on the TCR CDR3. TCRdb re-called the multiplex PCR reads with MiXCR, one entry per CDR3 protein. The table lists 500,000 to 550,000 distinct CDR3 sequences, just under 20% of them singletons. The source of this sequence is a middle-aged man with Graves' ophthalmopathy. V is TRBV5-8 and J is TRBJ2-7, with D possibly matching TRBD1 (6 bases). Material: blood. This CDR3 reads CASSLAWVRGYEQYF. CDR3 DNA sequence: TGTGCCAGCAGCTTGGCTTGGGTCAGGGGCTACGAGCAGTACTTC. The full variable domain, completed using reference TRBV5-8 and TRBJ2-7, is EAGVTQSPTHLIKTRGQQATLRCSPISGHTSVYWYQQALGLGLQFLLWYDEGEERNRGNFPPRFSGRQFPNYSSELNVNALELEDSALYLCASSLAWVRGYEQYFGPGTRLTVT.